This is a list of T cell receptor beta chains from one sample in a study of T cells in localized non-small cell lung cancer. Generated by immunoSEQ multiplex PCR, the TCRdb table keeps only in-frame clones and is missing some. The sample lists about 41,000 clones; about 90% were seen once. The starting material was peripheral blood, obtained before any cancer treatment. The receptors shown here come from a female donor over 55 with stage I squamous cell lung carcinoma. CDR3s include the opening cysteine and the closing phenylalanine or tryptophan. Fields, in order: CDR3 DNA, CDR3 protein, D gene, clone size, V gene, J gene. The D gene is left open where the match is weak. Clone size is given for some rows only: seen once, a few or many times, or a class if the clone is expanded.

TGTGCCTGGAGGGGGACAGGGGGGGGCGGGGAGCTGTTTTTT	CAWRGTGGGGELFF	TRBD1	-	TRBV30	TRBJ2-2
TGCGCCAGCAGCTTGAGAGACTGGGGGCTACAAGAGACCCAGTACTTC	CASSLRDWGLQETQYF	-	-	TRBV5-1	TRBJ2-5
TGTGCCAGCAGTTACTCGACGGGTTTGTACGAGCAGTACTTC	CASSYSTGLYEQYF	-	-	TRBV6-6	TRBJ2-7
TGTGCCAGCTCACAACAGAATAGCAATCAGCCCCAGCATTTT	CASSQQNSNQPQHF	-	-	TRBV18	TRBJ1-5
TGTGCCAGCAGCTCTCCCTCGGGGAGTGGGGCTAATGAAAAACTGTTTTTT	CASSSPSGSGANEKLFF	-	-	TRBV7-9	TRBJ1-4
TGTGCCAGCAGCTTAGACATTAACTATGGCTACACCTTC	CASSLDINYGYTF	-	once	TRBV7-9	TRBJ1-2
TGTGCCTGGAGTGTAGTAGGAGAGACCCAGTACTTC	CAWSVVGETQYF	-	-	TRBV30	TRBJ2-5
TGCGCCAGCAGTGAGTCAGGCGGAGTTGGTGGAACTGAAGCTTTCTTT	CASSESGGVGGTEAFF	-	once	TRBV10-1	TRBJ1-1
TGTGCCATCAGTCCCGAGGTAGACATCAATGAGCAGTTCTTC	CAISPEVDINEQFF	-	-	TRBV10-3	TRBJ2-1
TGTGCCAGCAGCTACCCGGGACAGGGGAACTATGGCTACACCTTC	CASSYPGQGNYGYTF	TRBD1	-	TRBV5-6	TRBJ1-2
TGTGCCAGCAGCTCCGGGCGGGGGGGGTATGAAAAACTGTTTTTT	CASSSGRGGYEKLFF	-	-	TRBV5-4	TRBJ1-4
TGTGCCTGGAAAAGGGGCACTGAAGCTTTCTTT	CAWKRGTEAFF	-	-	TRBV30	TRBJ1-1
TGTGCCACGGGGCTCCCGAATGGGGGATCGAATGGCTACACCTTC	CATGLPNGGSNGYTF	-	-	TRBV6-1	TRBJ1-2
TGTGCCAGTAGCGATAGGGGACAGAAAGGGCCCCAGCATTTT	CASSDRGQKGPQHF	TRBD1	-	TRBV19	TRBJ1-5